Each of the 28 T cell receptor beta chains below was sequenced from the same sample in a study of blood T cell repertoires in COVID-19. Profiling relied on immunoSEQ multiplex PCR, and the TCRdb table lists in-frame clones only, not all of them. This table has about 95,000 clones, more than 65% appearing once. Input material: peripheral blood. These receptors were obtained from a man aged 80 or over with active or convalescent COVID-19.

The sample holds one count of this clone. The rearrangement uses TRBV6-2 or TRBV6-3 and TRBJ2-1; TRBD2 matches 8 bases. Unmatched junction bases numbered 9, after V lost 2 bases and J lost 0 bases. The CDR3 runs to 18 residues. Germline loops: CDR1 MNHEY, CDR2 SVGEGT. The chain's CDR3 is CASSYVRGSGVSYNEQFF. In nucleotides, the CDR3 is TGTGCCAGCAGTTACGTCCGTGGTAGCGGGGTCTCCTACAATGAGCAGTTCTTC.

This chain uses TRBV5-1 with TRBJ2-2; D unresolved. CDR1 and CDR2 from the germline V gene are SGHRS and YFSETQ. Trimming stripped 0 bases from V and 4 bases from J, with 7 bases between. The CDR3 extends over 14 amino acids. DNA of the CDR3: TGCGCCAGCAGCTTGGCCAGGCTCACCGGGGAGCTGTTTTTT. Protein: CASSLARLTGELFF. Combining the CDR3 with reference TRBV5-1 and TRBJ2-2 gives the whole variable domain KAGVTQTPRYLIKTRGQQVTLSCSPISGHRSVSWYQQTPGQGLQFLFEYFSETQRNKGNFPGRFSGRQFSNSRSEMNVSTLELGDSALYLCASSLARLTGELFFGEGSRLTVL.

This clone was observed once. This chain links TRBV11-1 with TRBJ2-1; D perhaps matches TRBD1 (5 bases). Trimming removed 1 base from V and 8 bases from J, with 15 bases in between. The CDR3 sequence is 15 residues long. From germline, CDR1 is SGHAT and CDR2 FQDESV (reference sequence). CDR3 residues: CASSLDRPNGDEQFF. The CDR3 DNA sequence: TGTGCCAGCAGCTTAGACAGGCCCAATGGGGATGAGCAGTTCTTC.

The V call is TRBV24-1, the J call TRBJ1-5; D is perhaps TRBD1 (6 bases). The V gene lost 10 bases and the J gene lost 4 bases, with 10 bases spanning the gap. Germline loops: CDR1 KGHDR, CDR2 SFDVKD. The CDR3 consists of 12 residues. The CDR3 DNA follows: TGTGCCACGTCACAGGGAAATCAGCCCCAGCATTTT. It encodes CATSQGNQPQHF.

The chain combines TRBV10-1 with TRBJ2-3; D gene unclear. CDR1 WNHNN and CDR2 SYGVQD come from the germline V gene (reference sequence). CDR3 length: 13 residues. The ends were cut back, 6 bases at V and 2 bases at J, with 9 bases in the middle. The CDR3 reads CASSPRYTDTQYF. Here the CDR3 DNA reads TGCGCCAGCAGCCCTAGATACACAGATACGCAGTATTTT.

The chain uses TRBV10-2 and TRBJ2-2, with 9 positions matching TRBD2. The CDR3 sequence is 18 residues long. Trimming took 5 bases from V and 0 from J; bases not matched to a gene: 10. The germline CDR1 and CDR2 sequences are WSHSY and SAAADI. The CDR3 sequence is CASSNTGTSYTNTGELFF. The CDR3 DNA reads TGCGCCAGCAGTAATACCGGGACTAGCTATACGAACACCGGGGAGCTGTTTTTT.

V usage is TRBV29-1 and J usage is TRBJ1-2; 8 positions match TRBD1. The CDR3 loop spans 13 amino acids. In germline, CDR1 is SQVTM, CDR2 ANQGSEA. The V and J ends lost 6 bases and 6 bases, in that order; junction bases with no gene match: 9. CDR3 sequence reads: CSVRGQGADGYTF. The CDR3 DNA follows: TGCAGCGTCCGCGGGCAGGGGGCTGATGGCTACACCTTC. The whole variable domain, filled in from reference TRBV29-1 and TRBJ1-2, reads SAVISQKPSRDICQRGTSLTIQCQVDSQVTMMFWYRQQPGQSLTLIATANQGSEATYESGFVIDKFPISRPNLTFSTLTVSNMSPEDSSIYLCSVRGQGADGYTFGSGTRLTVV.

The chain couples TRBV19 to TRBJ1-1; 8 bases are a match to TRBD1. CDR1 is LNHDA, CDR2 SQIVND, per germline (reference sequence). The junction had 6 bases not matched to a gene; V was cut back by 4 bases and J by 5 bases. This CDR3 is built from 14 residues. For the CDR3, the DNA is TGTGCCAGTAGTACCAGGGGGCGAGGGACTGAAGCTTTCTTT. The encoded protein is CASSTRGRGTEAFF.

This chain's CDR3 is CASSLAQNSPLHF. Written as DNA, the CDR3 is TGCGCCAGCAGCTTGGCCCAGAATTCACCCCTCCACTTT. The J gene is TRBJ1-6, the V gene TRBV5-1; D is unclear. Germline loops: CDR1 SGHRS, CDR2 YFSETQ. This CDR3 is built from 13 residues. V lost 0 bases and J 7 bases, leaving 5 bases between the germline ends. The full variable domain, its missing parts supplied by reference TRBV5-1 and TRBJ1-6, is KAGVTQTPRYLIKTRGQQVTLSCSPISGHRSVSWYQQTPGQGLQFLFEYFSETQRNKGNFPGRFSGRQFSNSRSEMNVSTLELGDSALYLCASSLAQNSPLHFGNGTRLTVT.

This chain connects TRBV28 to TRBJ2-7; 7 bases align to TRBD2. The V gene's germline CDR1 is MDHEN and CDR2 SYDVKM. This CDR3 is built from 14 residues. V was pared by 3 bases and J by 0 bases, with 2 bases of the junction left unmatched. CDR3 DNA: TGTGCCAGCAGTTTGGCGGGGGACTCCTACGAGCAGTACTTC. It translates to CASSLAGDSYEQYF.

CDR3 protein: CASSPGQYYEQYF. The CDR3 DNA sequence: TGTGCCAGCAGTCCGGGACAGTACTACGAGCAGTACTTC. The rearrangement uses TRBV2 and TRBJ2-7; 7 bases agree with TRBD1. The CDR3 consists of 13 residues. J gave up 3 bases and V 5 bases, and 4 bases lay outside the gene matches. The V gene's germline CDR1 is SNHLY and CDR2 FYNNEI.

J is TRBJ2-5 and V is TRBV6-1; D remains unclear. V shed 1 base and J shed 4 bases, with 16 bases lying between them. The CDR3 length is 16 residues. The germline V gene has CDR1 MNHNS and CDR2 SASEGT. CDR3 bases: TGTGCCAGCAGTGAAGGTTCCCGGATAGCTAGAGAGACCCAGTACTTC. This translates into CASSEGSRIARETQYF.

J is TRBJ1-2 and V is TRBV29-1; 10 bases line up with TRBD1. Germline lookup yields CDR1 SQVTM and CDR2 ANQGSEA. This CDR3 comprises 15 residues. The J segment lost 2 bases and the V segment lost 6 bases, leaving 9 bases of the junction unmatched. In nucleotides, the CDR3 is TGCAGCGTAGCAGACAGGGGGCTAAGGAACTATGGCTACACCTTC. Residues: CSVADRGLRNYGYTF.

The rearrangement joins TRBV3-1 (or the pseudogene TRBV3-2) to TRBJ2-7, with D perhaps matching TRBD2 (5 bases). CDR1 and CDR2 (germline): LGHDT, YNNKEL (reference sequence). Deletions cut 2 bases from V and 3 bases from J, with 5 bases between. This CDR3 is built from 12 residues. The CDR3 sequence is CASSQSGYEQYF. The CDR3 nucleotides are TGTGCCAGCAGCCAAAGCGGCTACGAGCAGTACTTC.

This chain links TRBV28 with TRBJ1-5; D remains ambiguous. CDR1 and CDR2 from the germline V gene are MDHEN and SYDVKM. V lost 7 bases and J 4 bases, leaving 14 bases between the germline ends. This CDR3 has 14 amino acids. As DNA, the CDR3 is TGTGCCAGCATGTCGGAGGCTTGGAATCAGCCCCAGCATTTT. Translated: CASMSEAWNQPQHF.

The chain uses TRBV28 and TRBJ1-4; perhaps TRBD1 as D (6 bases). The CDR3 runs 15 residues. Germline V gives CDR1 MDHEN, CDR2 SYDVKM. Trimming removed 1 base at V and 1 base at J, with 7 bases between. Here the CDR3 reads CASSLSRGTNEKLFF. As DNA, the CDR3 is TGTGCCAGCAGTTTATCCAGGGGAACTAATGAAAAACTGTTTTTT.

This chain joins TRBV3-1 (or the pseudogene TRBV3-2) and TRBJ1-1; 10 bases match TRBD1. The CDR3 consists of 14 residues. CDR1 and CDR2 from the germline V gene are LGHDT and YNNKEL (reference sequence). The J segment lost 5 bases and the V segment lost 5 bases, leaving 5 bases of the junction unmatched. The CDR3, as DNA: TGTGCCAGCAGCTTGACAGGGGGCGGTACTGAAGCTTTCTTT. Amino acids: CASSLTGGGTEAFF.

The chain employs TRBV12-5 and TRBJ2-5; D may be TRBD2 (5 bases). V lost 5 bases and J lost 2, with 12 bases in between. The CDR3 is 14 residues long. CDR1 is LGHNT, CDR2 FRNRAP, per germline. The CDR3 is CASGGRAVQETQYF. Written as DNA, the CDR3 is TGTGCTAGTGGTGGGCGGGCAGTACAAGAGACCCAGTACTTC.

This chain uses TRBV5-1 with TRBJ2-7; maybe TRBD1 (5 bases). CDR1 SGHRS and CDR2 YFSETQ come from the germline V gene. The CDR3 is 15 residues long. The V gene lost 4 bases and the J gene lost 5 bases, with 19 bases spanning the gap. CDR3 sequence: CASSKQRQGIDEQYF. Here the CDR3 DNA reads TGCGCCAGCAGCAAACAACGCCAGGGTATCGACGAGCAGTACTTC. Full variable domain (rest looked up from reference TRBV5-1 and TRBJ2-7): KAGVTQTPRYLIKTRGQQVTLSCSPISGHRSVSWYQQTPGQGLQFLFEYFSETQRNKGNFPGRFSGRQFSNSRSEMNVSTLELGDSALYLCASSKQRQGIDEQYFGPGTRLTVT.

V is TRBV11-3 and J is TRBJ2-2; TRBD1 might be the D (6 bases). The V and J ends lost 5 bases and 2 bases respectively, with 9 bases between them. The V gene's germline CDR1 is SGHNT and CDR2 YENEEA. CDR3 length: 14 residues. CDR3 DNA sequence: TGTGCCAGCAGCCCCGGGACAAACACCGGGGAGCTGTTTTTT. Protein product: CASSPGTNTGELFF.

The genes are TRBV7-8 and TRBJ1-3, with 7 bases matching TRBD1. Germline CDR1 and CDR2: SGHVS and FQNEAQ. The junction had 10 bases not matched to a gene; V was cut back by 5 bases and J by 0 bases. This CDR3 is built from 17 residues. The CDR3 DNA reads as TGTGCCAGCAGCCCCCGACTAACAGGGGCCTCTGGAAACACCATATATTTT. Amino acids: CASSPRLTGASGNTIYF. The full variable domain, its missing parts supplied by reference TRBV7-8 and TRBJ1-3, is GAGVSQSPRYKVAKRGQDVALRCDPISGHVSLFWYQQALGQGPEFLTYFQNEAQLDKSGLPSDRFFAERPEGSVSTLKIQRTQQEDSAVYLCASSPRLTGASGNTIYFGEGSWLTVV.

The chain combines TRBV24-1 with TRBJ2-2; the match to TRBD1 covers 8 bases. This CDR3 is 15 amino acids long. Losses at the gene ends were 3 bases for V and 5 bases for J; bases not matched to a gene: 4. Per germline, CDR1 KGHDR and CDR2 SFDVKD. DNA of the CDR3: TGTGCCACCAGTGATGGGACAGGCGAAACCGGGGAGCTGTTTTTT. Protein: CATSDGTGETGELFF.

The chain couples TRBV7-2 to TRBJ1-1; tentatively, D is TRBD1 (5 bases). Between the trimmed V and J ends, which lost 3 bases and 0 bases, there was a span of 14 bases. Germline values: CDR1 SGHTA, CDR2 FQGNSA. The CDR3 spans 16 residues. The CDR3: CASSLDSGGMNTEAFF. The CDR3 bases are TGTGCCAGCAGCTTGGACTCCGGGGGGATGAACACTGAAGCTTTCTTT.

This chain links TRBV7-8 with TRBJ2-3; 7 nucleotides align to TRBD2. Germline CDR1 reads SGHVS; CDR2 reads FQNEAQ. The CDR3 spans 16 residues. Trimming at V came to 5 bases and at J to 1 base, leaving 9 bases not matched to a gene. The CDR3 is CASSRAWAGGTDTQYF. In DNA, the CDR3 is TGTGCCAGCAGCCGGGCTTGGGCGGGGGGCACAGATACGCAGTATTTT.

The V and J genes are TRBV28 and TRBJ2-7, with 9 positions matching TRBD1. The CDR3 has 14 residues. Germline lookup yields CDR1 MDHEN and CDR2 SYDVKM. The ends lost 8 bases at V and 6 bases at J; junction bases unmatched: 11. The CDR3 DNA reads as TGTGCCAGCGGGGAGACAGGGGGGTTGGGCGAGCAGTACTTC. Translated: CASGETGGLGEQYF.

The chain uses TRBV5-1 and TRBJ1-5; D uncertain. Between the trimmed V and J ends, which lost 0 bases and 4 bases, there was a span of 11 bases. Germline V gene sequence: CDR1 SGHRS, CDR2 YFSETQ. The CDR3 is made up of 15 amino acids. CDR3 in DNA: TGCGCCAGCAGCTTGGACGCGCAGACTAATCAGCCCCAGCATTTT. Protein sequence: CASSLDAQTNQPQHF.

The J gene is TRBJ2-1, the V gene TRBV19; 11 bases agree with TRBD2. V was clipped by 8 bases and J by 6 bases; unmatched bases: 9. Germline V CDR1 and CDR2: LNHDA, SQIVND (reference sequence). The CDR3 is 15 amino acids. The CDR3 region has the DNA TGTGCCAGTCGAAGACTAGCGGGGAACTCCAATGAGCAGTTCTTC. Amino acid sequence: CASRRLAGNSNEQFF.

The J gene is TRBJ1-1, the V gene TRBV5-6; a weak D match, TRBD1 (6 bases). This CDR3 has 12 residues. Germline V gene lookup returns CDR1 SGHDT and CDR2 YYEEEE. Trimming pared 4 bases from V and 8 bases from J, leaving 12 bases between. The CDR3 DNA reads TGTGCCAGCAGCCTCCCCCAGGGGGAAGCTTTCTTT. Amino acid sequence: CASSLPQGEAFF.